These 23 T cell receptor beta chains were sequenced from one sample in a study of tumor and adjacent non-tumor tissue in lung cancer (dated by TCRdb to 2017 to 2018). Bulk unsorted tissue served as the source for RNA extraction, and RNA quality was assessed using a NanoDrop ND-1000 and an Agilent 2100. Library preparation used multiplex PCR. Sequencing took place on an Illumina HiSeq 2500. TCRbeta libraries were constructed through three rounds of nested PCR with primers (Table S4) according to protocols modified from ARM-PCR. TCRdb cleaned the public reads at Q25 with fastp, built clones with MiXCR and kept in-frame beta chains. Identical CDR3 protein sequences are pooled into one entry, listed with their most common genes and DNA. Present in this sample are some 100,000 distinct CDR3 sequences, more than 70% of which were seen just once. The ten biggest clones cover around a third of the sample.

Material: lung tumor tissue. All receptors derive from an older woman with non-small cell lung cancer.

This clonotype was seen many times. This chain uses TRBV6-5 with TRBJ2-5; D might be TRBD2 (6 bases). Trimming removed 2 bases at V and 0 bases at J, with 10 bases between. The germline gives CDR1 MNHEY, CDR2 SVGAGI. The CDR3 is made up of 15 amino acids. In DNA form, the CDR3 reads TGTGCCAGCAGTTACGGCGGGAAGTACCAAGAGACCCAGTACTTC. This encodes CASSYGGKYQETQYF.

With respect to this clonotype: A clone one base away is much larger, so this may be a read error. The chain has TRBV6-2 or TRBV6-3 and TRBJ2-1; 8 bases line up with TRBD1. Germline assignment: CDR1 MNHEY and CDR2 SVGEGT. CDR3 length: 16 amino acids. Written as DNA, the CDR3 is TGTGCCAACAGTGGTCGGACAGGGCCTTACTACAATGAGCAGTTCTTC. Its protein is CANSGRTGPYYNEQFF.

The CDR3 sequence is CSASAAGPLFNSYNEQFF. In DNA form, the CDR3 reads TGCAGTGCTAGCGCAGCGGGTCCACTCTTTAACTCCTACAATGAGCAGTTCTTC. This chain joins TRBV20-1 and TRBJ2-1; D may be TRBD2 (6 bases). The germline gives CDR1 DFQATT, CDR2 SNEGSKA (reference sequence). V lost 3 bases, J lost 0 bases, and 21 bases lay in between. This CDR3 is 18 amino acids long.

Note on this clonotype: A junction boundary mismatches the germline segment, possibly from a read error. CDR3 amino acids: CVSNDGAPGQHF. CDR3 DNA sequence: TGTGTCAGCAATGACGGGGCACCCGGTCAGCATTTT. The chain couples TRBV12-3 or TRBV12-4 to TRBJ1-5; D might be TRBD1 (5 bases). The CDR3 spans 12 residues.

Remarks on this clonotype: At one end the junction does not follow the germline gene, possibly because of a read error. The chain couples TRBV6-6 to TRBJ2-5; 10 nucleotides align to TRBD2. This CDR3 has 16 amino acids. Looked up from germline, CDR1 is MNHNY and CDR2 is SVGAGI (reference sequence). The CDR3 is CASSTGVRLAGHTQYF. The CDR3 nucleotides are TGTGCCAGCAGTACGGGGGTTAGACTAGCGGGTCACACCCAGTACTTT.

For this clonotype: This may come from a read error, since a much larger clone is one base off. The V call is TRBV14, the J call TRBJ1-1; possibly TRBD1 for D (6 bases). CDR1 SGHDN and CDR2 FVKESK come from the germline V gene. The CDR3 totals 13 residues. The CDR3: CASSQDKRGTALF. For the CDR3, the DNA is TGTGCCAGCAGCCAAGATAAGAGGGGGACGGCTCTCTTT.

About this clonotype itself: Without the conserved terminal phenylalanine or tryptophan, this CDR3 likely stems from a read error. V usage is TRBV20-1 and J usage is TRBJ1-6, with D possibly matching TRBD1 (6 bases). Germline V CDR1 and CDR2: DFQATT, SNEGSKA (reference sequence). The ends were cut back, 6 bases at V and 13 bases at J, with 25 bases in the middle. The length of the CDR3 is 15 residues. CDR3 nucleotide sequence: TGCAGTGCGCTAGGGCCGGGGGCAGGGTTGTCGCCCCTCCACCTT. Amino acid sequence: CSALGPGAGLSPLHL.

This clonotype was detected ten times or more. The gene calls are TRBV6-2 or TRBV6-3 and TRBJ1-5; D is ambiguous. In germline, CDR1 is MNHEY, CDR2 SVGEGT. The CDR3 has 15 residues. V shed 2 bases and J shed 6 bases, with 14 bases lying between them. The CDR3 loop is CASSYGSLGIQPQHF. CDR3 DNA sequence: TGTGCCAGCAGTTACGGGTCGCTAGGGATTCAGCCCCAGCATTTT.

Of note for this clonotype: One end of the junction fails to match germline, which may point to a read error. This chain joins TRBV28 and TRBJ1-5, with a tentative D call TRBD1 (5 bases). CDR1 MDHEN and CDR2 SYDVKM come from the germline V gene. This CDR3 region has 13 residues. The CDR3 loop reads CTSTPPQGGPQHF. The DNA of the CDR3 is TGTACCAGCACCCCGCCCCAGGGAGGACCCCAGCATTTT.

To note about this clonotype: Compared with germline, one end of the junction differs, possibly owing to a read error. The gene calls are TRBV11-1 and TRBJ2-1; TRBD2 aligns across 11 bases. The germline gives CDR1 SGHAT, CDR2 FQDESV (reference sequence). This CDR3 spans 16 amino acids. The CDR3 DNA reads TGTGCCAACAGCCCACCATTAGCGGGAGGGTTCAATGAGCAGATCTTC. Its translation is CANSPPLAGGFNEQIF.

This clonotype was picked up a small number of times. This may arise from a read error, as a much more abundant clone is one base away. V usage is TRBV4-3 and J usage is TRBJ2-1; D unresolved. This CDR3 is built from 18 residues. CDR1 is LGHNA, CDR2 YSLEER, per germline. The CDR3 bases are TGCGCCAGCAACCAAGAGATTCCCGACGCTACCTACTACAATGAGCAGTTCTTC. The encoded protein is CASNQEIPDATYYNEQFF.

The chain uses TRBV10-1 and TRBJ1-1; no firm D call. This CDR3 has 13 amino acids. Germline V gene data show CDR1 as WNHNN and CDR2 as SYGVQD (reference sequence). Here the CDR3 reads CANRLNMNTEAFF. DNA for the CDR3: TGCGCTAACAGACTTAACATGAACACTGAAGCTTTCTTT.

Comment on this clonotype: A read error may explain this, as a much larger clone is one base away. The chain couples TRBV20-1 to TRBJ1-2, with TRBD1 as a possible D gene (5 bases). The germline V gene has CDR1 DFQATT and CDR2 SNEGSKA (reference sequence). The CDR3 has 17 amino acids. As DNA, the CDR3 is TGCAGTGCTAGAGATCTGCGGGGCATGGGACCTAACTATGGCTGCACCTTC. Protein sequence: CSARDLRGMGPNYGCTF.

As to this clonotype: The junction and the germline gene differ at one end; a read error may be behind it. The chain carries TRBV11-1 and TRBJ1-1; D call uncertain. The CDR3 is made up of 14 amino acids. CDR1 and CDR2 (germline): SGHAT, FQDESV (reference sequence). CDR3 bases: TGTACCAGCAGCCGCTTTGACTTGTGTGATGAAGCTTTCTTT. As protein: CTSSRFDLCDEAFF.

As concerns this clonotype: Mismatch with germline at one junction end may stem from a read error. The CDR3 nucleotides are TGCAATGCTAGGGCCAGCCTAACGGGAGGGGCAGATACGCAGTATTTT. This translates into CNARASLTGGADTQYF. The chain combines TRBV20-1 with TRBJ2-3; 8 nucleotides align to TRBD2. The CDR3 is 16 residues long. Per the germline V gene, CDR1 is DFQATT and CDR2 is SNEGSKA (reference sequence).

This clonotype has only one observation. The chain uses TRBV12-3 or TRBV12-4 and TRBJ2-4; D is undetermined. V was trimmed by 6 bases and J by 6 bases, leaving 6 bases between them. This CDR3 is 11 amino acids long. The CDR3 protein is CASSPGNIQYF. In DNA form, the CDR3 reads TGTGCCAGCAGCCCTGGAAACATTCAGTACTTC.

Remarks on this clonotype: Lacking the conserved final phenylalanine or tryptophan, this CDR3 likely reflects a read error. The chain is built from TRBV5-1 and TRBJ2-2; 10 nucleotides line up with TRBD1. Germline values: CDR1 SGHRS, CDR2 YFSETQ. The V gene end was trimmed by 9 bases and the J gene end by 5 bases; junction bases not matched to a gene: 13. The CDR3 is 16 amino acids. CDR3 sequence reads: CANSPGTGVWTGELFI. DNA of the CDR3: TGCGCCAACAGTCCCGGGACAGGGGTTTGGACCGGGGAGCTGTTTATT.

Notes on this clonotype: At one end the junction does not follow the germline gene, possibly because of a read error. The rearrangement links TRBV6-6 to TRBJ2-7, with D perhaps matching TRBD2 (6 bases). The CDR3 is 14 residues long. Per the germline V gene, CDR1 is MNHNY and CDR2 is SVGAGI (reference sequence). The CDR3 loop is CASSYWRAGYEQYF. CDR3 bases: TGTGCCAGCAGTTATTGGAGGGCGGGGTACGAGCAATACTTC.

This clonotype came up a few times. The V gene is TRBV7-2, the J gene TRBJ2-5; D is undetermined. The CDR3 covers 15 residues. Germline CDR1 SGHTA, CDR2 FQGNSA. V was cut by 1 base and J by 1 base, with 10 bases left in between. CDR3 loop: CASSLGQLRQETQYF. CDR3 bases: TGTGCCAGCAGCTTAGGCCAGCTGCGCCAAGAGACCCAGTACTTC.

Concerning this clonotype itself: It may be a read error: a sequence one base away is much more abundant. The CDR3 does not close with the conserved phenylalanine or tryptophan, likely indicating a read error. This rearrangement joins TRBV5-4 to TRBJ2-3; D remains unclear. Germline V gives CDR1 SGHNT, CDR2 YYREEE (reference sequence). The CDR3 spans 14 residues. V gave up 0 bases and J gave up 1 base, with 6 bases separating them. CDR3 nucleotide sequence: TGTGCCAGCAGCTTGGGCTCCGGCACAGATACGCAGTATGTT. This gives the protein CASSLGSGTDTQYV.

Comment on this clonotype: This could be a read error, since a much larger clone is one nucleotide away. The chain is built from TRBV6-2 or TRBV6-3 and TRBJ2-3; the D gene is possibly TRBD2 (5 bases). Germline CDR1 MNHEY, CDR2 SVGEGT. The CDR3 consists of 15 residues. The V end was cut by 2 bases, the J end by 6 bases, with 15 bases between. The CDR3 spells CASSYGKGAADTQYF. In nucleotides, the CDR3 is TGTGCCAGCAGTTACGGCAAGGGAGCGGCGGATACGCAGTATTTT.

Turning to this clonotype: This may come from a read error, since a much larger clone is one base off. J is TRBJ2-3 and V is TRBV20-1; D not resolved. This CDR3 is built from 13 residues. V was clipped by 5 bases and J by 2 bases, with 11 bases between them. Per the germline V gene, CDR1 is DFQATT and CDR2 is SNEGSKA (reference sequence). CDR3 amino acids: CSAEWCYTDTQYF. CDR3 DNA sequence: TGCAGTGCTGAATGGTGCTACACAGATACGCAGTATTTT.

About this clonotype itself: The junction and the germline gene differ at one end; a read error may be behind it. The chain links TRBV28 to TRBJ1-5, with no clear D. This CDR3 has 16 residues. Germline loops: CDR1 MDHEN, CDR2 SYDVKM. The CDR3: CASSFRPRRSNRPQHF. The CDR3 DNA reads TGTGCCAGCAGTTTCCGTCCCCGGAGGAGCAATCGGCCCCAGCATTTT.